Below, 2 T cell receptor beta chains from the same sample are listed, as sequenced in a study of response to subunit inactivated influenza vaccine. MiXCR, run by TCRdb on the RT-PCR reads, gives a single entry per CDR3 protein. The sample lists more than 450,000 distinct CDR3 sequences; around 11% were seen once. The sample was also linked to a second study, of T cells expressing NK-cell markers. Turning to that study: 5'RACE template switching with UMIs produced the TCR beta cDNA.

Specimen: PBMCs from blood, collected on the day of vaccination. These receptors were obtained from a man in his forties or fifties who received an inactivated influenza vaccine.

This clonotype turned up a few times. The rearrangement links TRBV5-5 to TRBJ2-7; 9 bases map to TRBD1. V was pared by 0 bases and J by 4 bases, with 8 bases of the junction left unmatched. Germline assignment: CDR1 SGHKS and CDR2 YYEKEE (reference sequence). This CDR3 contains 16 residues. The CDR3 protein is CASSLAPGQGTYEQYF. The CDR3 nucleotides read TGTGCCAGCAGCTTGGCGCCGGGACAGGGTACGTACGAGCAGTACTTC.

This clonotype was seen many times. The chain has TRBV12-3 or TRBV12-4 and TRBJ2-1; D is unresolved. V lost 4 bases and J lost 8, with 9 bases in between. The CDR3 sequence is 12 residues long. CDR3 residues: CASSWQGYEQFF. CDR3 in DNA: TGTGCCAGCAGTTGGCAAGGATATGAGCAGTTCTTC.